This T cell receptor beta chain was captured by sequencing in a study of identical twins. Study findings and constraints: With abundant cord blood beta clonotypes, insertions were fewer; memory repertoires showed no such pattern.

This clonotype has only a few counts. Its antigen is currently unknown. TCRdb recomputed calls from the 5' RACE reads with MiXCR, one row per CDR3 protein. The sample shows about 890,000 distinct CDR3 sequences, about 12% of them seen only once. A further study also used this sample, focusing on yellow fever vaccine responses in identical twins. As reported in that work: Twins' vaccine T cell responses reportedly seemed partly convergent and partly personalized.

The sample was PBMCs. This clonotype was obtained from a woman aged 18-29 years in good health.

In DNA, the CDR3 is TGTGCCAGCAAATCAGAATATGGCTACACCTTC. This codes for CASKSEYGYTF. The rearrangement links TRBV28 to TRBJ1-2; D not certain. This CDR3 is built from 11 residues. Between the trimmed V and J ends, which lost 7 bases and 5 bases, there was a span of 8 bases. Germline loops: CDR1 MDHEN, CDR2 SYDVKM.